This T cell receptor (beta chain) was sequenced in a study of cytomegalovirus exposure and HLA in healthy donors. Study background: Genotyping showed around 80% of 398 donors falling in the Caucasian-associated ancestry cluster.

The primer mix had 60 Vbeta and 13 Jbeta primers. Only in-frame clones appear in the TCRdb table, and some are missing; sequencing was by immunoSEQ multiplex PCR. The table for this sample gives tens of thousands of clones. Broader study findings: Later, TCR association rates were found to vary by HLA locus, highest for DRB1 and lowest for HLA-C.

The germline V gene encodes CDR1 SGHAT and CDR2 FQDESV (reference sequence). The CDR3 has 15 amino acids. Trimming at V came to 5 bases and at J to 7 bases, leaving 8 bases not matched to a gene. Note on this clone: Antigen: not known.

This receptor was identified in a woman in her twenties or thirties in good health and CMV-seronegative. The chain has TRBV11-1 and TRBJ2-2, with 9 bases aligning to TRBD1. The material sequenced was PBMCs. For the CDR3, the DNA is TGTGCCAGCAGCCCAAACAGGGGGCAGGGCGGGGAGCTGTTTTTT. This sequence encodes CASSPNRGQGGELFF. Full variable domain (outside the CDR3, taken from reference TRBV11-1 and TRBJ2-2): EAEVAQSPRYKITEKSQAVAFWCDPISGHATLYWYRQILGQGPELLVQFQDESVVDDSQLPKDRFSAERLKGVDSTLKIQPAELGDSAMYLCASSPNRGQGGELFFGEGSRLTVL.